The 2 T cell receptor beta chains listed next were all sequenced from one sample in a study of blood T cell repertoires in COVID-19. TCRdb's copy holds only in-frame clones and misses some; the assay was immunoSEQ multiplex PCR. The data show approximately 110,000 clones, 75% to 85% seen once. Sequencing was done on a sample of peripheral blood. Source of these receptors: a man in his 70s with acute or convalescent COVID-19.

The CDR3 DNA reads as TGTGCCAGCAGCCAAACCTGGGGCCTGAGTGAAAAACTGTTTTTT. The encoded protein is CASSQTWGLSEKLFF. The rearrangement links TRBV3-1 (or the pseudogene TRBV3-2) to TRBJ1-4; TRBD1 is a possible D gene (5 bases). Germline V gives CDR1 LGHDT, CDR2 YNNKEL (reference sequence). V gave up 2 bases and J gave up 7 bases, with 14 bases separating them. The CDR3 is 15 residues long.

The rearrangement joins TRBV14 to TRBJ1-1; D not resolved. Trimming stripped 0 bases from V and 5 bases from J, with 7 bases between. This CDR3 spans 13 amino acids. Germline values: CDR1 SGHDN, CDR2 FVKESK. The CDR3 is CASSQDRVTEAFF. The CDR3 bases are TGTGCCAGCAGCCAAGATCGGGTAACTGAAGCTTTCTTT.